A single sample is the source of the 20 T cell receptor beta chains below, sequenced in a study of monozygotic twins with inflammatory bowel disease. TCRdb reworked the 5' RACE reads into one entry per CDR3 protein, no DNA. The sample data list 190,000 or so distinct CDR3 sequences. Specimen: blood. The origin of the receptors is a human donor with ulcerative colitis or Crohn's disease, or a healthy co-twin of an affected twin (not recorded which).

This chain uses TRBV19 with TRBJ1-5; absent DNA, TCRdb's TRBD1 call cannot be checked. The CDR3 length is 12 residues. CDR1 and CDR2 from the germline V gene are LNHDA and SQIVND (reference sequence). The CDR3 here is CASSPGAQPQHF.

V and J are TRBV15 and TRBJ2-1. Germline lookup yields CDR1 LNHNV and CDR2 YYDKDF (reference sequence). The CDR3 covers 11 residues. This chain's CDR3 is CATSRGDEQFF.

V usage is TRBV20-1 and J usage is TRBJ1-2; absent DNA, TCRdb's TRBD1 call cannot be checked. The CDR3 contains 15 residues. Germline V CDR1 and CDR2: DFQATT, SNEGSKA (reference sequence). This CDR3 is CSARELDRVTDGYTF.

The rearrangement links TRBV7-9 to TRBJ1-1. The CDR3 consists of 13 residues. Germline loops: CDR1 SEHNR, CDR2 FQNEAQ (reference sequence). The CDR3 loop is CASSLVSDHEAFF.

This chain links TRBV11-2 with TRBJ1-2. This CDR3 contains 14 residues. CDR1 SGHAT and CDR2 FQNNGV come from the germline V gene. The CDR3 is CASSLVDRWGGYTF.

The genes are TRBV6-5 and TRBJ1-3; TCRdb's D gene call, TRBD1, goes unchecked for lack of DNA. Germline V lookup: CDR1 MNHEY, CDR2 SVGAGI. The CDR3 is made up of 16 amino acids. This CDR3 reads CASSYSSGTVGNTIYF.

The CDR3 loop is CATGDSMNTEAFF. This chain connects TRBV24-1 to TRBJ1-1; the D call of TRBD1 rests on TCRdb alone, since no DNA is present to check it. Germline lookup yields CDR1 KGHDR and CDR2 SFDVKD. This CDR3 is built from 13 residues.

The chain joins TRBV20-1 to TRBJ2-3; without DNA, the TCRdb call of TRBD2 cannot be checked. This CDR3 comprises 14 residues. CDR1 and CDR2 from the germline V gene are DFQATT and SNEGSKA (reference sequence). CDR3 sequence reads: CSASAGLGTDTQYF.

The CDR3 here is CASSSLDRVNTGELFF. The chain recombines TRBV7-9 with TRBJ2-2; no DNA is available, so the TRBD1 call from TCRdb remains unchecked. The CDR3 has 16 residues. Germline CDR1 is SEHNR and CDR2 is FQNEAQ (reference sequence).

V and J are TRBV12-3 or TRBV12-4 and TRBJ1-2; the D call of TRBD1 rests on TCRdb alone, since no DNA is present to check it. The CDR3 runs to 16 residues. CDR3 region: CASSLGQGRINYGYTF.

This rearrangement joins TRBV12-3 or TRBV12-4 to TRBJ2-3; TCRdb proposes TRBD1, but this gene call is untestable without DNA. The CDR3 has 14 amino acids. The CDR3 loop reads CASTPRGLTHTQYF.

This sequence joins TRBV5-1 and TRBJ2-5; TCRdb names TRBD2, which stays unverified in the absence of DNA. The CDR3 is 16 amino acids. Germline CDR1 and CDR2: SGHRS and YFSETQ. The CDR3 reads CASSSGGLAAGETQYF.

The chain recombines TRBV12-3 or TRBV12-4 with TRBJ1-1. The CDR3 has 14 residues. CDR3: CASSLRSLRTEAFF.

This rearrangement joins TRBV19 to TRBJ1-2. This CDR3 spans 14 amino acids. Per germline, CDR1 LNHDA and CDR2 SQIVND (reference sequence). This CDR3 reads CASSNQATNYGYTF. Using reference TRBV19 and TRBJ1-2 for the parts outside the CDR3, the full variable domain is DGGITQSPKYLFRKEGQNVTLSCEQNLNHDAMYWYRQDPGQGLRLIYYSQIVNDFQKGDIAEGYSVSREKKESFPLTVTSAQKNPTAFYLCASSNQATNYGYTFGSGTRLTVV.

CDR3 amino acids: CASRPWDRVYQETQYF. This chain connects TRBV6-1 to TRBJ2-5; the TRBD1 assignment by TCRdb is unverifiable without DNA. Germline V gene data show CDR1 as MNHNS and CDR2 as SASEGT. This CDR3 is built from 16 residues.

Here the CDR3 reads CASSRPGQRTGELFF. V is TRBV7-9 and J is TRBJ2-2; TCRdb proposes TRBD1, but this gene call is untestable without DNA. The CDR3 contains 15 residues. Germline CDR1 and CDR2: SEHNR and FQNEAQ (reference sequence).

J is TRBJ2-7 and V is TRBV11-2; TCRdb designates TRBD2, a call that cannot be tested without DNA. The germline V gene has CDR1 SGHAT and CDR2 FQNNGV. The CDR3 is 15 amino acids. The CDR3 region is CASSISGGYLREQYF. Full variable domain (missing parts from reference TRBV11-2 and TRBJ2-7): EAGVAQSPRYKIIEKRQSVAFWCNPISGHATLYWYQQILGQGPKLLIQFQNNGVVDDSQLPKDRFSAERLKGVDSTLKIQPAKLEDSAVYLCASSISGGYLREQYFGPGTRLTVT.

V is TRBV9 and J is TRBJ2-7. The CDR3 has 14 residues. Germline-derived CDR1 and CDR2 are SGDLS and YYNGEE. CDR3 region: CASSVLDTDYEQYF.

This sequence joins TRBV27 and TRBJ2-7; there is no DNA to check the TCRdb D call of TRBD1. This CDR3 spans 16 amino acids. CDR1 is MNHEY, CDR2 SMNVEV, per germline (reference sequence). CDR3 sequence reads: CASTSLGGQGIYEQYF.

The chain links TRBV5-1 to TRBJ2-2; as DNA is missing, the TRBD2 call by TCRdb cannot be tested. CDR1 is SGHRS and CDR2 is YFSETQ in the germline V gene. The CDR3 is 16 amino acids. The CDR3 loop is CASWDARGINTGELFF.